The 23 T cell receptor beta chains below all came from one sample that was sequenced in a study of T cells in narcolepsy. Here immunoSEQ multiplex PCR was the method, and the copy in TCRdb shows in-frame clones only, minus some. The data show tens of thousands of clones, with roughly 87% seen just once and around 0.7% held by the top ten. Sequencing was carried out using memory (CD45RA-) CD4+ T cells from blood. These receptors all stem from a human donor in good health.

The V call is TRBV6-5, the J call TRBJ2-7, with D unresolved. With 7 bases removed from V and 2 bases from J, the gap between germline ends came to 12 bases. Germline CDR1 and CDR2: MNHEY and SVGAGI. The CDR3 has 13 amino acids. Here the CDR3 reads CASMVQSPYEQYF. The DNA for the CDR3 is TGTGCCAGCATGGTACAGTCGCCCTACGAGCAGTACTTC.

The chain has TRBV28 and TRBJ2-4; D may be TRBD2 (6 bases). This CDR3 comprises 16 residues. Germline CDR1 is MDHEN and CDR2 is SYDVKM. Between the trimmed V and J ends, which lost 4 bases and 0 bases, there was a span of 13 bases. The CDR3, as DNA: TGTGCCAGCAGTTCCGGGACTCTTTTAGCCAAAAACATTCAGTACTTC. Amino acid sequence: CASSSGTLLAKNIQYF. The full variable domain, its missing parts supplied by reference TRBV28 and TRBJ2-4, is DVKVTQSSRYLVKRTGEKVFLECVQDMDHENMFWYRQDPGLGLRLIYFSYDVKMKEKGDIPEGYSVSREKKERFSLILESASTNQTSMYLCASSSGTLLAKNIQYFGAGTRLSVL.

This clone was recorded a few times. This chain connects TRBV18 to TRBJ2-3; D ambiguous. Trimming removed 6 bases from V and 2 bases from J, with 15 bases in between. Germline lookup yields CDR1 KGHSH and CDR2 LQKENI. The CDR3 consists of 15 residues. The CDR3 loop is CASSRTKGPTDTQYF. In DNA form, the CDR3 reads TGTGCCAGCTCCCGCACGAAGGGTCCCACAGATACGCAGTATTTT. Filled out from reference TRBV18 and TRBJ2-3, the complete variable domain reads NAGVMQNPRHLVRRRGQEARLRCSPMKGHSHVYWYRQLPEEGLKFMVYLQKENIIDESGMPKERFSAEFPKEGPSILRIQQVVRGDSAAYFCASSRTKGPTDTQYFGPGTRLTVL.

This chain uses TRBV4-3 with TRBJ1-1, with TRBD1 matching 7 bases. The V segment lost 1 base and the J segment 8 bases; nucleotides outside the gene matches: 4. The CDR3 has 13 residues. Germline values: CDR1 LGHNA, CDR2 YSLEER. The CDR3 region is CASSQVGDSEAFF. The DNA for the CDR3 is TGCGCCAGCAGCCAAGTCGGGGACAGCGAAGCTTTCTTT.

The chain has TRBV6-1 and TRBJ1-6; TRBD1 agrees at 7 bases. V lost 2 bases and J lost 7; bases outside the gene matches: 11. The length of the CDR3 is 17 residues. Germline CDR1 reads MNHNS; CDR2 reads SASEGT. The CDR3 region is CASSESRGRAGNSPLHF. CDR3 bases: TGTGCCAGCAGTGAATCCAGGGGGAGGGCCGGGAATTCACCCCTCCACTTT.

The genes are TRBV6-1 and TRBJ1-3; D unresolved. Germline V lookup: CDR1 MNHNS, CDR2 SASEGT. This CDR3 has 15 residues. Between the trimmed V and J ends, which lost 8 bases and 0 bases, there was a span of 14 bases. CDR3 loop: CASRPRQDSGNTIYF. CDR3 bases: TGTGCCAGCCGGCCGAGGCAGGACTCTGGAAACACCATATATTTT.

This chain joins TRBV2 and TRBJ1-1; possibly TRBD1 for D (5 bases). From germline, CDR1 is SNHLY and CDR2 FYNNEI. The CDR3 consists of 14 residues. V lost 0 bases and J lost 10, with 15 bases in between. The CDR3 spells CASSEALLGVGAFF. CDR3 coding DNA: TGTGCCAGCAGTGAAGCGCTTCTGGGGGTGGGAGCTTTCTTT. Full variable domain (missing parts from reference TRBV2 and TRBJ1-1): EPEVTQTPSHQVTQMGQEVILRCVPISNHLYFYWYRQILGQKVEFLVSFYNNEISEKSEIFDDQFSVERPDGSNFTLKIRSTKLEDSAMYFCASSEALLGVGAFFGQGTRLTVV.

Only a few counts were recorded for this clone. The chain couples TRBV28 to TRBJ1-5; D is ambiguous. Looked up from germline, CDR1 is MDHEN and CDR2 is SYDVKM. This CDR3 region has 15 residues. The V and J ends lost 3 bases and 4 bases respectively, with 13 bases between them. CDR3 coding DNA: TGTGCCAGCAGTTTCTTAGACGGAGGGAATCAGCCCCAGCATTTT. Amino acid sequence: CASSFLDGGNQPQHF.

The chain has TRBV5-1 and TRBJ1-1, with TRBD1 matching 8 bases. Looked up from germline, CDR1 is SGHRS and CDR2 is YFSETQ. CDR3 length equals 14 residues. V was clipped by 0 bases and J by 4 bases; unmatched bases: 2. The CDR3 sequence is CASSLAGGGTEAFF. In DNA, the CDR3 is TGCGCCAGCAGCTTGGCAGGGGGCGGCACTGAAGCTTTCTTT. Full variable domain (rest looked up from reference TRBV5-1 and TRBJ1-1): KAGVTQTPRYLIKTRGQQVTLSCSPISGHRSVSWYQQTPGQGLQFLFEYFSETQRNKGNFPGRFSGRQFSNSRSEMNVSTLELGDSALYLCASSLAGGGTEAFFGQGTRLTVV.

This chain joins TRBV11-2 and TRBJ2-1, with 14 bases lining up with TRBD2. The ends lost 5 bases at V and 7 bases at J; junction bases unmatched: 16. This CDR3 is built from 19 residues. Germline V gene lookup returns CDR1 SGHAT and CDR2 FQNNGV. CDR3 amino acids: CASSRDGLAGGLRTNEQFF. CDR3 DNA sequence: TGTGCCAGCAGCCGTGACGGACTAGCGGGGGGTCTCAGAACTAATGAGCAGTTCTTC.

Only one count was recorded for this clone. The genes are TRBV7-2 and TRBJ2-1, with D uncertain. From germline, CDR1 is SGHTA and CDR2 FQGNSA. V lost 5 bases to trimming and J lost 4 bases, with 6 bases between them. The CDR3 has 12 amino acids. The DNA for the CDR3 is TGTGCCAGCAGCCCTAAATACAATGAGCAGTTCTTC. It specifies CASSPKYNEQFF.

The CDR3 reads CASSPEGGNYGYTF. The CDR3 DNA reads as TGTGCCAGCAGCCCCGAGGGGGGGAACTATGGCTACACCTTC. This sequence joins TRBV7-2 and TRBJ1-2, with D perhaps TRBD1 (6 bases). The V gene lost 5 bases and the J gene lost 2 bases, with 12 bases spanning the gap. CDR1 SGHTA and CDR2 FQGNSA come from the germline V gene. The CDR3 has 14 amino acids.

The rearrangement joins TRBV15 to TRBJ1-2; D gene uncertain. The V gene's germline CDR1 is LNHNV and CDR2 YYDKDF (reference sequence). V was shortened by 3 bases and J by 2 bases, with 10 bases between the two germline ends. This CDR3 is 14 amino acids long. The chain's CDR3 is CATSSERKNYGYTF. The CDR3 DNA follows: TGTGCCACCAGCAGTGAAAGGAAGAACTATGGCTACACCTTC.

V usage is TRBV19 and J usage is TRBJ1-1; D is possibly TRBD1 (5 bases). Germline V gives CDR1 LNHDA, CDR2 SQIVND (reference sequence). The CDR3 has 14 residues. V lost 5 bases, J lost 5 bases, and 15 bases lay in between. The DNA of the CDR3 is TGTGCCAGTAGTTATCAGGGCCAGGGAACTGAAGCTTTCTTT. Its translation is CASSYQGQGTEAFF.

The table lists this clone with a few counts. One end of the junction is discordant with germline, which a read error may explain. The CDR3 DNA sequence: TGTGCCAGCAAAAAAGGAGGATGGACAGGGGGCCAGCACTTC. Residues: CASKKGGWTGGQHF. This chain joins TRBV28 and TRBJ2-7; 11 nucleotides agree with TRBD1. This CDR3 comprises 14 residues. Germline V gene lookup returns CDR1 MDHEN and CDR2 SYDVKM. Supplemented by reference TRBV28 and TRBJ2-7, the full variable domain reads DVKVTQSSRYLVKRTGEKVFLECVQDMDHENMFWYRQDPGLGLRLIYFSYDVKMKEKGDIPEGYSVSREKKERFSLILESASTNQTSMYLCASKKGGWTGGQHFGPGTRLTVT.

The rearrangement joins TRBV12-2 to TRBJ2-7; the table calls TRBD1, which could not be checked here. TRBV12-2 is deemed a pseudogene. The CDR3 extends over 19 amino acids. CDR3 in amino acids: CASRLANLRDTETSYEQYV. The CDR3 region has the DNA TGTGCAAGTCGCTTAGCAAACCTACGGGACACCGAAACGTCCTACGAGCAGTACGTC.

The chain links TRBV28 to TRBJ2-7, with D possibly being TRBD1 (6 bases). Germline V gives CDR1 MDHEN, CDR2 SYDVKM. There are 14 residues in the CDR3. V lost 2 bases, J lost 5 bases, and 13 bases lay in between. This CDR3 reads CASSLGGQWDEQYF. The CDR3 DNA sequence: TGTGCCAGCAGTTTAGGGGGACAATGGGACGAGCAGTACTTC.

The chain combines TRBV5-4 with TRBJ2-5, with D possibly matching TRBD2 (6 bases). V lost 6 bases and J lost 3, with 21 bases in between. The CDR3 length is 16 residues. Germline CDR1 reads SGHNT; CDR2 reads YYREEE (reference sequence). In DNA, the CDR3 is TGTGCCAGCACCCTCGGGGACTCCTCTTTTAAAGAGACCCAGTACTTC. Its translation: CASTLGDSSFKETQYF.

The genes are TRBV6-1 and TRBJ2-7, with 8 nucleotides matching TRBD1. The CDR3 runs to 18 residues. The V and J ends lost 0 bases and 0 bases, in that order; junction bases with no gene match: 10. The germline V gene has CDR1 MNHNS and CDR2 SASEGT. CDR3 sequence: CASSEALLGTGSSYEQYF. In DNA form, the CDR3 reads TGTGCCAGCAGTGAAGCGCTTCTGGGGACAGGCAGCTCCTACGAGCAGTACTTC.

The J gene is TRBJ2-7, the V gene TRBV30, with D hard to call. The V gene lost 1 base and the J gene lost 2 bases, with 6 bases spanning the gap. Germline CDR1 reads GTSNPN; CDR2 reads SVGIG (reference sequence). CDR3 length: 12 amino acids. This CDR3 reads CAWSEGTYEQYF. In nucleotides, the CDR3 is TGTGCCTGGAGTGAAGGCACCTACGAGCAGTACTTC.

This chain links TRBV5-1 with TRBJ1-4; 9 bases are a match to TRBD1. CDR1 SGHRS and CDR2 YFSETQ come from the germline V gene. This CDR3 region has 15 residues. The V segment lost 3 bases and the J segment 7 bases; nucleotides outside the gene matches: 7. The CDR3 protein is CASSSTGGIGEKLFF. The DNA for the CDR3 is TGCGCCAGCAGCTCTACAGGGGGCATAGGTGAAAAACTGTTTTTT. The entire variable domain, with the rest obtained from reference TRBV5-1 and TRBJ1-4, is as follows: KAGVTQTPRYLIKTRGQQVTLSCSPISGHRSVSWYQQTPGQGLQFLFEYFSETQRNKGNFPGRFSGRQFSNSRSEMNVSTLELGDSALYLCASSSTGGIGEKLFFGSGTQLSVL.

V and J are TRBV12-1 and TRBJ2-2; the D call in the table, TRBD1, was not verified against the DNA. TRBV12-1 is assigned pseudogene status. CDR3 length: 16 residues. The CDR3 bases are TGTGCCAGCAGCCCCCGACAGGTAGGAAGCTACGGGGAGCTGTTTTTT. Its translation is CASSPRQVGSYGELFF.

J is TRBJ2-1 and V is TRBV7-8, with a tentative D call TRBD2 (7 bases). The germline CDR1 and CDR2 sequences are SGHVS and FQNEAQ. V was clipped by 0 bases and J by 5 bases, with 11 bases between them. The CDR3 runs to 15 residues. The CDR3 is CASSLAGGGHNEQFF. The CDR3 DNA reads as TGTGCCAGCAGCTTAGCTGGCGGGGGCCACAATGAGCAGTTCTTC.